These T cell receptor beta chains were read from a single sample in a study of siplizumab effects on memory and regulatory T cells. The data were produced by immunoSEQ multiplex PCR, yet TCRdb's version contains in-frame clones alone and is incomplete. The table lists 97,000 or so clones, roughly 90% of them singletons, with around 1.1% in the top ten. The material sequenced was CD4+ T cells sorted from blood. All receptors come from a human donor in good health. The CDR3 runs from the conserved cysteine through the conserved F or W. The order of the fields is V gene, D gene, J gene, CDR3 protein, CDR3 DNA. A D gene is named only where the DNA matches it firmly.

V: TRBV28; D: NA; J: TRBJ2-7; CDR3: CASSFTGVEQYF; DNA: TGTGCCAGCAGTTTCACGGGGGTCGAGCAGTACTTC
V: TRBV11-2; D: NA; J: TRBJ2-7; CDR3: CASSSLQGSVYEQYF; DNA: TGTGCCAGCAGCTCCCTACAGGGTTCAGTCTACGAGCAGTACTTC
V: TRBV18; D: NA; J: TRBJ1-1; CDR3: CASSPPRGTLAFF; DNA: TGTGCCAGCTCACCACCTAGGGGGACTCTAGCTTTCTTT
V: TRBV28; D: NA; J: TRBJ1-3; CDR3: CASSPALSGNTIYF; DNA: TGTGCCTCTAGTCCAGCTCTCTCTGGAAACACCATATATTTT
V: TRBV2; D: TRBD2; J: TRBJ2-3; CDR3: CASSERESRTDTQYF; DNA: TGTGCCAGCTCAGAGCGGGAGTCTCGCACAGATACGCAGTATTTT
V: TRBV7-2; D: NA; J: TRBJ2-4; CDR3: CASSLQGIQYF; DNA: TGTGCCAGCTCCCTGCAGGGCATTCAGTACTTC
V: TRBV19; D: NA; J: TRBJ2-3; CDR3: CASISGASDTQYF; DNA: TGTGCCAGTATATCGGGGGCGAGTGATACGCAGTATTTT
V: TRBV20-1; D: NA; J: TRBJ1-2; CDR3: CSAPGNYGYTF; DNA: TGCAGTGCTCCGGGAAACTATGGCTACACCTTC
V: TRBV2; D: NA; J: TRBJ1-3; CDR3: CASSGEGVSGNTIYF; DNA: TGTGCCAGCAGTGGAGAAGGAGTTTCTGGAAACACCATATATTTT
V: TRBV5-1; D: TRBD2; J: TRBJ2-2; CDR3: CASSWGLAVDTGELFF; DNA: TGCGCCAGCAGCTGGGGACTAGCGGTAGACACCGGGGAGCTGTTTTTT